A single sample is the source of the 21 T cell receptor beta chains below, sequenced in a study of beta chain features in type 1 diabetes (dated by TCRdb to the late 2010s). The library was produced with the immunoSEQ multiplex PCR assay. The entire isolated RNA was reverse transcribed using the High Capacity cDNA Reverse Transcription Kit, and thus expressed TCRB transcripts were sequenced. This is the immuneACCESS table as TCRdb keeps it, with only in-frame sequences that have V and J called. A part of the clones is gone; compared with another copy, unresolved V genes explain less than half, and the rest is unexplained. This sample lists 150,000 to 190,000 clones; 11% were detected once. Under 2.5% of the sample goes to the ten largest clones. The sequencing input was central memory CD4+ T cells from blood. The receptors were gathered from a man aged 18 to 30 in good health.

This clone was seen a few times. The genes are TRBV5-1 and TRBJ2-5; tentative D call: TRBD1 (5 bases). CDR3 length equals 14 residues. Germline values: CDR1 SGHRS, CDR2 YFSETQ. The V and J ends lost 4 bases and 1 base respectively, with 11 bases between them. The CDR3 DNA reads TGCGCCAGCAGCAAGACAGCAAGCCAAGAGACCCAGTACTTC. Translation gives CASSKTASQETQYF.

This rearrangement joins TRBV6-7 to TRBJ1-3; 7 bases match TRBD1. TRBV6-7 has ORF status, its function being uncertain. This CDR3 region has 17 residues. The J segment lost 0 bases and the V segment lost 2 bases, leaving 7 bases of the junction unmatched. CDR3 in amino acids: CASSYVDRTNSGNTIYF. The CDR3 coding sequence is TGTGCCAGCAGTTACGTGGACAGGACTAACTCTGGAAACACCATATATTTT.

The chain uses TRBV27 and TRBJ2-6, with D perhaps matching TRBD1 (5 bases). This CDR3 is built from 16 residues. Per the germline V gene, CDR1 is MNHEY and CDR2 is SMNVEV (reference sequence). The V end was cut by 6 bases, the J end by 0 bases, with 12 bases between. CDR3 residues: CASRDTGRSGANVLTF. As DNA, the CDR3 is TGTGCCAGCAGAGATACAGGTCGCTCTGGGGCCAACGTCCTGACTTTC.

The rearrangement uses TRBV20-1 and TRBJ1-2, with D unresolved. This CDR3 region has 11 residues. V was shortened by 6 bases and J by 3 bases, with 8 bases between the two germline ends. Germline assignment: CDR1 DFQATT and CDR2 SNEGSKA (reference sequence). As DNA, the CDR3 is TGCAGTGCCTCCGTAGACTATGGCTACACCTTC. Amino acid sequence: CSASVDYGYTF.

The V and J genes are TRBV4-3 and TRBJ1-1; D call uncertain. The germline V gene encodes CDR1 LGHNA and CDR2 YSLEER. There are 15 residues in the CDR3. Trimming removed 1 base at V and 1 base at J, with 10 bases between. The CDR3 DNA reads as TGCGCCAGCAGCCAAGTTTCTACGGAGAACACTGAAGCTTTCTTT. It yields the protein CASSQVSTENTEAFF.

This clone came up a few times. A read error may be the cause here, since a much bigger clone is one base away. The chain uses TRBV27 and TRBJ2-6; 7 bases are shared with TRBD1. This CDR3 is built from 17 residues. Trimming at V came to 6 bases and at J to 0 bases, leaving 8 bases not matched to a gene. The germline gives CDR1 MNHEY, CDR2 SMNVEV (reference sequence). As DNA, the CDR3 is TGTGCCAGCAGAACGGACAGGATCGGCTCTGGGGCCAACGTCCTGACTTTC. Translation: CASRTDRIGSGANVLTF.

The chain is built from TRBV10-3 and TRBJ2-2; 9 bases match TRBD1. Germline-derived CDR1 and CDR2 are ENHRY and SYGVKD. V dropped 5 bases and J dropped 4; count of bases not matched to a gene: 8. The CDR3 is made up of 16 amino acids. Here the CDR3 DNA reads TGTGCCATCAGTCCAACAGGGGGCGGCGGCACCGGGGAGCTGTTTTTT. Translated, it gives CAISPTGGGGTGELFF.

This clone was picked up a small number of times. This CDR3 is CASSPERATDTQYF. CDR3 nucleotide sequence: TGTGCCAGCTCACCGGAGCGGGCGACAGATACGCAGTATTTT. The V call is TRBV18, the J call TRBJ2-3; the D gene is possibly TRBD2 (6 bases). The ends were cut back, 3 bases at V and 3 bases at J, with 10 bases in the middle. Germline V gene sequence: CDR1 KGHSH, CDR2 LQKENI. The CDR3 has 14 amino acids.

The V call is TRBV29-1, the J call TRBJ1-5, with unresolved D. The V and J ends lost 7 bases and 6 bases respectively, with 13 bases between them. From germline, CDR1 is SQVTM and CDR2 ANQGSEA. The CDR3 covers 12 residues. CDR3 in amino acids: CSASHTGQPQHF. The DNA of the CDR3 is TGCAGCGCCTCGCACACCGGTCAGCCCCAGCATTTT.

This chain links TRBV7-9 with TRBJ1-4; no reliable D call. Germline V CDR1 and CDR2: SEHNR, FQNEAQ (reference sequence). Trimming shortened V by 5 bases and J by 5 bases, and 15 bases separated the two germline ends. The CDR3 extends over 15 amino acids. The CDR3 is CASSRRTVTNEKLFF. For the CDR3, the DNA is TGTGCCAGCAGCAGAAGGACCGTTACGAATGAAAAACTGTTTTTT. Full variable domain (rest looked up from reference TRBV7-9 and TRBJ1-4): DTGVSQNPRHKITKRGQNVTFRCDPISEHNRLYWYRQTLGQGPEFLTYFQNEAQLEKSRLLSDRFSAERPKGSFSTLEIQRTEQGDSAMYLCASSRRTVTNEKLFFGSGTQLSVL.

The chain joins TRBV30 to TRBJ1-6, with 7 nucleotides matching TRBD1. The CDR3 totals 14 residues. With 1 base clipped from V and 10 bases from J, the junction kept 7 bases outside the gene matches. Germline CDR1 and CDR2: GTSNPN and SVGIG (reference sequence). CDR3 amino acids: CAWSAQRGQSPLHF. The DNA for the CDR3 is TGTGCCTGGAGTGCACAGAGGGGGCAGTCACCCCTCCACTTT.

The chain recombines TRBV28 with TRBJ2-7, with TRBD2 as a possible D gene (5 bases). Germline assignment: CDR1 MDHEN and CDR2 SYDVKM. Between the trimmed V and J ends, which lost 4 bases and 2 bases, there was a span of 12 bases. The CDR3 length is 14 residues. CDR3 sequence: CASSSPGLAYEQYF. The CDR3 bases are TGTGCCAGCAGTTCCCCCGGACTCGCCTACGAGCAGTACTTC.

The table lists this clone with a few counts. The V gene is TRBV15, the J gene TRBJ1-1; the match to TRBD1 covers 8 bases. Germline CDR1 reads LNHNV; CDR2 reads YYDKDF (reference sequence). V gave up 0 bases and J gave up 4 bases; unmatched junction bases: 4. There are 15 residues in the CDR3. The CDR3 bases are TGTGCCACCAGCAGAGAACAGGGGGTAGGCACTGAAGCTTTCTTT. This encodes CATSREQGVGTEAFF.

This clone was found a few times. J is TRBJ2-7 and V is TRBV6-6; 11 bases fit TRBD1. V lost 4 bases to trimming and J lost 4 bases; unmatched junction nucleotides: 6. The CDR3 totals 15 residues. Germline V gene sequence: CDR1 MNHNY, CDR2 SVGAGI (reference sequence). Written as DNA, the CDR3 is TGTGCCAGCAGTTTCCGGACAGGGGGCAAGTACGAGCAGTACTTC. Encoded protein: CASSFRTGGKYEQYF.

This clone was counted at least ten times. The V call is TRBV29-1, the J call TRBJ2-3, with D possibly matching TRBD1 (5 bases). Germline V lookup: CDR1 SQVTM, CDR2 ANQGSEA. Deletions cut 7 bases from V and 4 bases from J, with 15 bases between. This CDR3 comprises 13 residues. The chain's CDR3 is CSAISQGPDTQYF. In nucleotides, the CDR3 is TGCAGCGCAATTAGCCAGGGCCCAGATACGCAGTATTTT.

The V call is TRBV18, the J call TRBJ1-1; D not certain. The V end lost 1 base, the J end lost 1 base, and 7 bases lay between the germline ends. From germline, CDR1 is KGHSH and CDR2 LQKENI. This CDR3 spans 14 amino acids. CDR3 nucleotide sequence: TGTGCCAGCTCACCACGCCCCCGGAACACTGAAGCTTTCTTT. Encoded protein: CASSPRPRNTEAFF.

This clone has only a few counts. The J gene is TRBJ2-1, the V gene TRBV7-3; D assignment may be TRBD1 or TRBD2 (5 bases each). V lost 4 bases to trimming and J lost 6 bases, with 13 bases between them. Germline-derived CDR1 and CDR2 are SGHTA and FQGTGA. CDR3 length: 14 residues. This CDR3 is CASSSPGPRNEQFF. The CDR3 nucleotides read TGTGCCAGCAGCTCCCCGGGACCACGCAATGAGCAGTTCTTC.

This rearrangement joins TRBV5-1 to TRBJ2-5; the match to TRBD2 covers 10 bases. This CDR3 is 15 amino acids long. J lost 4 bases, V lost 1 base, and 4 bases had no gene match. Germline CDR1 reads SGHRS; CDR2 reads YFSETQ. The chain's CDR3 is CASSLSSGSGETQYF. CDR3 DNA sequence: TGCGCCAGCAGCTTGTCTAGCGGGAGCGGAGAGACCCAGTACTTC.

J is TRBJ1-6 and V is TRBV28; 7 bases are shared with TRBD1. CDR1 and CDR2 from the germline V gene are MDHEN and SYDVKM. The CDR3 totals 16 residues. With 0 bases clipped from V and 7 bases from J, the junction kept 6 bases outside the gene matches. CDR3 residues: CASSLWPGQKNSPLHF. DNA for the CDR3: TGTGCCAGCAGTTTATGGCCGGGACAGAAGAATTCACCCCTCCACTTT. The full variable domain, with the rest looked up from reference TRBV28 and TRBJ1-6, is DVKVTQSSRYLVKRTGEKVFLECVQDMDHENMFWYRQDPGLGLRLIYFSYDVKMKEKGDIPEGYSVSREKKERFSLILESASTNQTSMYLCASSLWPGQKNSPLHFGNGTRLTVT.

J is TRBJ1-2 and V is TRBV19; no clear D gene. The CDR3 runs to 15 residues. Trimming pared 4 bases from V and 0 bases from J, leaving 12 bases between. Germline V gives CDR1 LNHDA, CDR2 SQIVND (reference sequence). CDR3 residues: CASSTTATANYGYTF. CDR3 DNA sequence: TGTGCCAGTAGTACCACTGCTACAGCTAACTATGGCTACACCTTC.

The chain uses TRBV27 and TRBJ1-6; weak D call: TRBD1 (6 bases). The CDR3 sequence is 13 residues long. V shed 7 bases and J shed 8 bases, with 12 bases lying between them. CDR1 is MNHEY, CDR2 SMNVEV, per germline (reference sequence). The CDR3 here is CASTHRADSPLHF. The DNA of the CDR3 is TGTGCCAGCACGCACAGGGCGGATTCACCCCTCCACTTT.